The present T cell receptor beta chain was sequenced within a study of cytomegalovirus exposure and HLA in healthy donors. Whole-study results and caveats: Reportedly, cytomegalovirus status was diagnosed with high sensitivity and specificity. In a later analysis, CMV-associated beta chains were mostly HLA-associated, it appeared.

13 Jbeta primers and 60 Vbeta primers were used for the PCR. Original handling: Approximately 9.9 million of some 80 million unique TCR beta chains were shared, per a later count. Sequencing was performed with immunoSEQ multiplex PCR; in TCRdb, only in-frame clones are kept and a portion is missing. From that table come the V and J calls and clone size; the DNA was used to work out D and trimming. The sample yields under 250,000 clones, over 65% seen once. About this clone: Its antigen is undetermined.

The sample taken for sequencing was PBMCs. This sequence was found in a woman aged 25 to 39 in good health and CMV-seronegative.

This CDR3 is CASSFPGNTGELFF. CDR3 sequence (DNA): TGTGCCAGCAGCTTCCCGGGAAACACCGGGGAGCTGTTTTTT. The chain joins TRBV7-9 to TRBJ2-2, with D possibly matching TRBD2 (5 bases). Trimming removed 3 bases from V and 2 bases from J, with 7 bases in between. The CDR3 runs to 14 residues. CDR1 is SEHNR and CDR2 is FQNEAQ in the germline V gene (reference sequence).